This T cell receptor (beta chain) was sequenced for a study of T-cell reconstitution after alpha-beta-depleted transplantation in children. A word on this clonotype: Its antigen remains unidentified.

The CDR3 runs 16 residues. The V gene end was trimmed by 4 bases and the J gene end by 0 bases; junction bases not matched to a gene: 4. Germline CDR1 is SGHRS and CDR2 is YFSETQ. A library of TCRbeta sequences, prepared with unique molecular identifiers, was generated. TCRdb re-called the PCR reads through MiXCR, storing one row per CDR3 protein. The profile shows around 960,000 distinct CDR3 sequences, about 29% of them singletons. Broader study findings: Expanded clones from the graft, numbering several hundred, reportedly supplied alpha-beta T cells about two months after transplant. In some patients, recipient T cells and intrathymic progenitors surviving conditioning explained high day-60 diversity. By one year post-transplant, T-cell counts and diversity largely arose from T cells that were newly produced.

The material sequenced was PBMCs, mostly from graft donor cells, taken 360 days after TCRalphabeta/CD19-depleted stem cell transplant. This TCR was sampled from a boy less than two years old who had a stem cell transplant for SCID, so the T cells may come from the graft donor. The chain joins TRBV5-1 to TRBJ1-6; 7 nucleotides agree with TRBD1. This chain's CDR3 is CASSMTGSSYNSPLHF. The CDR3 DNA reads as TGCGCCAGCAGCATGACAGGGAGCTCCTATAATTCACCCCTCCACTTT.